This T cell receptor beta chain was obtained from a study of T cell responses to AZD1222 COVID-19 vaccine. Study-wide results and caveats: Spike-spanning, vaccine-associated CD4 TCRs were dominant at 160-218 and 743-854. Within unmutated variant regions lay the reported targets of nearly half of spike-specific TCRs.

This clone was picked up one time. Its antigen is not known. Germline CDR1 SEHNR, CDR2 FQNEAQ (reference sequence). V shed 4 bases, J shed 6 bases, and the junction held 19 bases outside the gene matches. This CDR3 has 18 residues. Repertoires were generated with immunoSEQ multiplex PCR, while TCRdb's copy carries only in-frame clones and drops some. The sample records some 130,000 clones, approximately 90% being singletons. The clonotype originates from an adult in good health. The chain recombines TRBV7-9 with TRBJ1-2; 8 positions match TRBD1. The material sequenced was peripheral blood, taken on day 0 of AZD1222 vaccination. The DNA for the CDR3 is TGTGCCAGCAGCTCGACGACCGGGACAGGATGGTCTTCAGATGGCTACACCTTC. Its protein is CASSSTTGTGWSSDGYTF.